This T cell receptor beta chain was captured in a study of blood T cell repertoires in COVID-19. The wider study: Sample material is recorded as cDNA or gDNA derived from T cells, B-cell-depleted T cells, or PBMCs.

Participant-reported clinical history was the basis for cohort assignment. Trimming left V 7 bases short and J 0 bases short, with 9 bases between. The CDR3 sequence is 13 residues long. Germline V gives CDR1 MNHNY, CDR2 SVGAGI (reference sequence). Profiled with immunoSEQ multiplex PCR; TCRdb holds only in-frame clones, not every one. The data show under 450,000 clones, about 87% seen once. Source material: PBMCs or T cells enriched from blood (not recorded which). The sequence derives from a man aged 25-45 years who had recovered from COVID-19. The V gene is TRBV6-6, the J gene TRBJ1-2, with D perhaps TRBD1 (5 bases). CDR3 coding DNA: TGTGCCAGCATGGGGGGTCCTAACTATGGCTACACCTTC. Residues: CASMGGPNYGYTF.